This TCR beta chain was retrieved from a study of shared clonotypes between healthy human individuals. Study conclusions and caveats: Larger estimated richness was generally seen in naive subsets than in memory subsets.

Germline trimming cut 3 bases from V and 1 base from J; bases unmatched to any gene: 4. From germline, CDR1 is SNHLY and CDR2 FYNNEI. This CDR3 is 16 amino acids long. The sample holds one count of this clone. Its target is not known. Assay used: immunoSEQ multiplex PCR; TCRdb lists only in-frame clones, some missing. The data hold fewer than 3 million clones, with around 90% observed a single time. This rearrangement joins TRBV2 to TRBJ2-1, with 9 nucleotides matching TRBD2. Input material: naive CD4+ T cells from PBMCs. Subset given: CD45RA+ positively selected. This TCR was sampled from a man younger than 35 in good health. Some clones in this sample may be carry-over from other donors' samples. CDR3 in DNA: TGTGCCAGCAGTGAGGTAGCGGGAGATTCCTACAATGAGCAGTTCTTC. It encodes CASSEVAGDSYNEQFF.